The sequence of this T cell receptor (beta chain) was determined in a study of cytotoxic CD8 clonotypes in ibrutinib-treated CLL. At the level of the study: Complete response was seen in 2 patients and partial in some 25; about twelve progressed and roughly 14 stayed remitted after a median around 64 months.

Trimming at V came to 1 base and at J to 3 bases, leaving 4 bases not matched to a gene. Germline V gene sequence: CDR1 SGHAT, CDR2 FQNNGV. CDR3 length: 15 amino acids. Study-wide results and limits: Whereas clonality rose at ibrutinib response, it declined toward baseline at progression. Baseline clonality exceeded age-matched healthy donors and tracked circulating CD8+ T-cell counts.

With regard to this clone: Its antigen remains unidentified.

Data came from immunoSEQ multiplex PCR; TCRdb stores just in-frame clones and leaves some out. This table holds about 84,000 clones, 86% found once. This chain joins TRBV11-2 and TRBJ2-5, with 8 positions matching TRBD1. The sequence came from a human donor with chronic lymphocytic leukemia. Sequencing used PBMCs, obtained before ibrutinib treatment. The chain's CDR3 is CASSLGEDREETQYF. DNA for the CDR3: TGTGCCAGCAGCTTAGGAGAGGACAGGGAAGAGACCCAGTACTTC.